This T cell receptor beta chain comes out of a study of cytomegalovirus exposure and HLA in healthy donors. General study results and limits: For cytomegalovirus status, the classifier reportedly gave diagnoses with high specificity and sensitivity. Cytomegalovirus-associated TCR beta chains were listed, numbering some 150.

The table came from immunoSEQ multiplex PCR; TCRdb's copy has only in-frame clones and leaves some out. This table has some 69,000 clones, approximately 96% appearing once. V was clipped by 6 bases and J by 6 bases; unmatched bases: 18. The CDR3 contains 17 residues. Per the germline V gene, CDR1 is MNHEY and CDR2 is SMNVEV (reference sequence). On this clone: Its antigen is unidentified.

Material for sequencing was PBMCs. The receptor's source is a man between 18 and 29 years old in good health and CMV-seropositive. The chain combines TRBV27 with TRBJ2-7, with 9 bases identical to TRBD1. For the CDR3, the DNA is TGTGCCAGCAGCGGGCAAATTGGGACAGGGCCTGGGGGCGAGCAGTACTTC. This encodes CASSGQIGTGPGGEQYF.